The clone carrying this TCR beta chain was counted many times. Antigen specificity is unknown. One end of the junction is discordant with germline, which a read error may explain. Per germline, CDR1 MNHNY and CDR2 SVGAGI (reference sequence). CDR3 length equals 12 residues. In TCRdb, the PCR reads were re-called with MiXCR into one record per CDR3 protein. This sample carries approximately 590,000 distinct CDR3 sequences, about 25% of them seen once, and the ten largest clones take 0.78%. Naive CD8 T cells were sorted as CD8+CD4-CCR7+CD45RA+. This sample stems from a study of molecular identifiers for immune sequencing clone quantification. General study findings and limits: Clones carrying above 20 RNA copies accounted for over 98% of effector molecules, under 1% in naive cells.

This clonotype was sampled from a human donor in good health. Some libraries in this study had Jurkat cell RNA spiked in. The rearrangement links TRBV6-6 to TRBJ1-1; D unresolved. The sample consisted of naive CD8+ T cells from blood, with Jurkat cell RNA spiked in. As to subset: FACS-sorted CD8+CD4-CCR7+CD45RA+ naive T cells. The CDR3 nucleotides are TGTGCCAGCAGTTACTTGAACAGTGAAGCTTTCTTT. Translation: CASSYLNSEAFF.